A selection of T cell receptor beta chains follows, all from one sample in a study of T cells in Graves' hyperthyroidism and ophthalmopathy. TCRdb re-analysed the multiplex PCR reads in MiXCR, keeping a single row per CDR3 protein. The data hold about 700,000 distinct CDR3 sequences, with 11% to 15% observed a single time. The source material was blood. These TCRs come from a woman aged 18-30 years with Graves' hyperthyroidism. CDR3s include the opening cysteine and the closing phenylalanine or tryptophan. The D gene is left open where the match is weak. Expanded clones get a size class; other rows say once, few or many, or leave the size out.

d_gene	j_gene	v_gene	abundance	CDR3aa	CDR3nt
TRBD1	TRBJ2-2	TRBV29-1	-	CSVIQGAGELFF	TGCAGCGTTATACAGGGGGCCGGGGAGCTGTTTTTT
TRBD2	TRBJ2-7	TRBV12-3/TRBV12-4	many	CASSFASGRRYEQYF	TGTGCCAGCAGTTTCGCTAGCGGGAGGCGGTACGAGCAGTACTTC
TRBD1	TRBJ1-2	TRBV9	-	CASTPSTGTVGYTF	TGTGCCAGCACCCCATCTACCGGGACAGTCGGCTACACCTTC
-	TRBJ1-1	TRBV20-1	-	CSAWALRTPGAFF	TGCAGTGCCTGGGCCCTAAGGACCCCGGGGGCTTTCTTT
-	TRBJ2-1	TRBV18	many	CASSPEVGTYDNEQFF	TGTGCCAGCTCACCTGAGGTCGGTACCTACGACAATGAGCAGTTCTTC
TRBD1	TRBJ1-2	TRBV19	few	CASRIRDRGRVDYGYTF	TGTGCCAGTAGGATCCGGGACAGGGGGCGCGTGGACTATGGCTACACCTTC
-	TRBJ2-1	TRBV2	many	CASSERYLGEHNPYNEQFF	TGTGCCAGCAGCGAAAGGTACCTCGGGGAGCACAACCCCTACAATGAGCAGTTCTTC
-	TRBJ1-1	TRBV6-1	many	CASSQRSQGSEAFF	TGTGCCAGCAGTCAAAGATCACAGGGATCGGAAGCTTTCTTT
TRBD1	TRBJ1-4	TRBV3-1	-	CASSQGGTVSGKLFF	TGTGCCAGCAGCCAAGGAGGGACAGTTTCTGGGAAACTGTTTTTT
TRBD2	TRBJ2-3	TRBV28	-	CASSFFMGGGTDTQYF	TGTGCCAGCAGTTTTTTTATGGGAGGGGGCACAGATACGCAGTATTTT
TRBD1	TRBJ2-7	TRBV20-1	few	CSALDRVHFQQYF	TGCAGTGCCCTGGACAGGGTCCACTTTCAGCAGTACTTC
TRBD1	TRBJ2-1	TRBV28	-	CASGGDRAPRDEQFF	TGTGCCAGCGGGGGGGACAGGGCCCCGCGGGATGAGCAGTTCTTC
-	TRBJ2-1	TRBV18	few	CASSPFLVTSGYDNEQFF	TGTGCCAGCTCACCGTTCCTCGTCACGTCCGGGTATGACAATGAGCAGTTCTTC
-	TRBJ1-1	TRBV20-1	-	CSARVGFTEAFF	TGCAGTGCTAGAGTGGGGTTCACTGAAGCTTTCTTT
TRBD2	TRBJ2-1	TRBV19	few	CATFGLAPDSKQFF	TGTGCCACCTTCGGACTAGCGCCTGACTCTAAGCAGTTCTTC
-	TRBJ1-1	TRBV29-1	few	CSVDLDRNTEAFF	TGCAGCGTTGATCTGGACAGAAACACTGAAGCTTTCTTT
-	TRBJ1-1	TRBV7-8	few	CASSLARSGVRNTEAFF	TGTGCCAGCAGCTTAGCGAGGTCGGGTGTTCGGAACACTGAAGCTTTCTTT
-	TRBJ2-2	TRBV6-5	many	CASSYSGGELFF	TGTGCCAGCAGTTACTCGGGCGGGGAGCTGTTTTTT
-	TRBJ1-1	TRBV2	many	CASRQTIHRNTEAFF	TGTGCCAGCAGACAAACGATACACAGGAACACTGAAGCTTTCTTT
TRBD2	TRBJ2-7	TRBV12-3/TRBV12-4	many	CASSLSGLAGAYEQYF	TGTGCCAGCAGTTTAAGTGGACTAGCGGGGGCCTACGAGCAGTACTTC
TRBD2	TRBJ2-1	TRBV14	-	CASSQPNPLAGGANEQFF	TGTGCCAGCAGCCAACCAAACCCGCTGGCGGGAGGGGCGAATGAGCAGTTCTTC
-	TRBJ2-1	TRBV19	many	CASSHWEVSYNEQFF	TGTGCCAGTAGCCACTGGGAGGTTTCCTACAATGAGCAGTTCTTC
-	TRBJ1-1	TRBV3-1	many	CASTGGTRNTEAFF	TGTGCCAGCACTGGGGGCACAAGAAACACTGAAGCTTTCTTT
-	TRBJ1-2	TRBV30	many	CAWADYGYTF	TGTGCCTGGGCCGATTATGGCTACACCTTC
-	TRBJ2-7	TRBV27	few	CASSLGSGRPPYEQYF	TGTGCCAGCAGTTTAGGATCCGGCAGGCCACCCTACGAGCAGTACTTC
TRBD2	TRBJ2-3	TRBV3-1	many	CASSRATSGSGWADTQYF	TGTGCCAGCAGCCGTGCCACTAGCGGGAGCGGTTGGGCAGATACGCAGTATTTT
-	TRBJ2-2	TRBV6-2/TRBV6-3	-	CASSLVPGLFGELFF	TGTGCCAGCAGTCTAGTCCCGGGACTGTTCGGGGAGCTGTTTTTT
TRBD2	TRBJ2-7	TRBV18	few	CASSPVSGGTYEQYF	TGTGCCAGCTCACCGGTCAGCGGGGGGACCTACGAGCAGTACTTC
-	TRBJ1-3	TRBV2	-	CASSAEGRNTIYF	TGTGCCAGCAGTGCGGAAGGGCGAAACACCATATATTTT
TRBD2	TRBJ2-7	TRBV5-6	few	CASSTWGGFFEQYF	TGTGCCAGCAGCACTTGGGGGGGTTTCTTCGAGCAGTACTTC
TRBD1	TRBJ2-1	TRBV7-3	few	CASSPRPGTGLPEQFF	TGTGCCAGCAGCCCACGTCCCGGGACAGGGTTACCTGAGCAGTTCTTC
TRBD1	TRBJ1-2	TRBV5-1	few	CASSLLGQGAYGYTF	TGCGCCAGCAGCCTTTTAGGGCAGGGGGCCTATGGCTACACCTTC
TRBD1	TRBJ2-7	TRBV2	few	CASSGDSHEQYF	TGTGCCAGCAGTGGGGACAGCCACGAGCAGTACTTC
-	TRBJ2-1	TRBV18	many	CASSPLRVFPSSYNEQFF	TGTGCCAGCTCACCACTCCGGGTCTTCCCCAGCTCCTACAATGAGCAGTTCTTC
-	TRBJ2-5	TRBV13	many	CASSLLGSGIQETQYF	TGTGCCAGCAGCTTATTAGGAAGCGGTATCCAAGAGACCCAGTACTTC
-	TRBJ1-1	TRBV5-6	many	CASSGGRLRQAEAFF	TGTGCCAGCAGCGGCGGACGGTTGCGTCAAGCTGAAGCTTTCTTT
-	TRBJ2-6	TRBV9	once	CASSHSGSGASVLTF	TGTGCCAGCAGCCATTCAGGATCTGGGGCCAGCGTCCTGACTTTC
-	TRBJ2-5	TRBV7-2	many	CASSVRPPPKETQYF	TGTGCCAGCAGCGTTAGACCCCCCCCCAAAGAGACCCAGTACTTC
TRBD1	TRBJ1-1	TRBV5-6	-	CASSQGTGRHTEAFF	TGTGCCAGCAGCCAGGGGACAGGGCGCCACACTGAAGCTTTCTTT
-	TRBJ2-5	TRBV7-8	many	CASSLVGDLETQYF	TGTGCCAGCAGCTTAGTGGGGGATTTGGAGACCCAGTACTTC
TRBD2	TRBJ2-5	TRBV7-9	-	CASSLGREAQYF	TGTGCCAGCAGCTTAGGACGGGAGGCCCAGTACTTC
-	TRBJ2-7	TRBV3-1	many	CASSQDRRGSSYEQYF	TGTGCCAGCAGCCAAGATAGGCGGGGCTCCTCCTACGAGCAGTACTTC
-	TRBJ1-2	TRBV20-1	-	CSARWGKGYGYTF	TGCAGTGCTAGATGGGGCAAAGGCTATGGCTACACCTTC
-	TRBJ1-1	TRBV30	many	CAWKQDLNTEAFF	TGTGCCTGGAAGCAGGATTTGAACACTGAAGCTTTCTTT
TRBD2	TRBJ2-1	TRBV14	few	CASSQAGTSGFYNEQFF	TGTGCCAGCAGCCAGGCGGGGACTAGCGGTTTCTACAATGAGCAGTTCTTC
-	TRBJ2-7	TRBV5-1	many	CASTMFPGAYEQYF	TGCGCCAGCACCATGTTCCCGGGCGCCTACGAGCAGTACTTC
-	TRBJ2-7	TRBV28	few	CASTLDGLSSYEQYF	TGTGCCAGCACCTTGGACGGACTCAGCTCCTACGAGCAGTACTTC
TRBD1	TRBJ2-1	TRBV18	many	CASSRPGQGADNEQFF	TGTGCCAGCTCGCGCCCGGGACAGGGGGCGGACAATGAGCAGTTCTTC
TRBD2	TRBJ2-3	TRBV7-2	-	CASSLEPGLAGNTDTQYF	TGTGCCAGCAGCTTAGAGCCGGGACTAGCGGGAAACACAGATACGCAGTATTTT
-	TRBJ2-5	TRBV6-2/TRBV6-3	-	CASSSRGGGSLETQYF	TGTGCCAGCAGTTCCCGGGGAGGTGGCTCATTAGAGACCCAGTACTTC